This is a list of T cell receptor beta chains from one sample in a study of siplizumab effects on memory and regulatory T cells. Profiling relied on immunoSEQ multiplex PCR, and the TCRdb table lists in-frame clones only, not all of them. The sample includes about 63,000 clones, around four fifths of them seen just once. The sequencing sample was made of memory CD4+ T cells sorted from blood. These receptors were obtained from a human donor in good health. Each CDR3 is given with its conserved first and last residue. Size is omitted from some rows. Given values are once, few, many or a class for expanded clones.

j_call	v_call	clone_size	cdr3_aa
TRBJ1-1	TRBV4-1	few	CASSQRYTIQGSEAFF
TRBJ1-2	TRBV30	-	CAWSEGQNFNYGYTF
TRBJ1-1	TRBV7-2	-	CASSYDPQGGTEAFF
TRBJ1-1	TRBV6-5	-	CATSTGADTEAFF
TRBJ2-1	TRBV5-1	-	CASSWRTSGNEQFF
TRBJ2-7	TRBV2	-	CASSASGLSYEQYF
TRBJ2-3	TRBV4-2	-	CASSQERGSTDTQYF
TRBJ1-5	TRBV19	-	CASSISQKVPQPQHF
TRBJ1-6	TRBV4-1	-	CASSQGSSYNSPLHF
TRBJ2-5	TRBV6-5	once	CASRPGPPQETQYF